A selection of T cell receptor beta chains follows, all from one sample in a study of beta chain features in type 1 diabetes. Only in-frame clones appear in the TCRdb table, and some are missing; sequencing was by immunoSEQ multiplex PCR. The sample lists 600,000 to 700,000 clones, roughly an eighth occurring once. The sample was naive CD4+ T cells from blood. The receptors derive from a young man with type 1 diabetes. The conserved cysteine and the conserved F or W are not part of the CDR3 here. Fields, in order: D gene, V gene, J gene, CDR3 protein. A D gene is named only where the DNA matches it firmly.

NA	TRBV9	TRBJ1-3	ASSVVPGGGNTIY
TRBD1	TRBV9	TRBJ1-1	ASSATGGMNTEAF
NA	TRBV7-2	TRBJ2-5	ASSLDRGGETQY
NA	TRBV5-1	TRBJ2-7	ASSASGYEQY
TRBD1	TRBV29-1	TRBJ1-1	SVEGQPNTEAF
NA	TRBV18	TRBJ1-1	ASSPLEETEAF
NA	TRBV30	TRBJ1-2	AWSVRGRNGYT
NA	TRBV28	TRBJ1-1	ASSPLGTEAF
TRBD1	TRBV13	TRBJ1-1	ASSLGAGTAEAF
NA	TRBV25-1	TRBJ1-2	ASSEGSPKLDEGYT
NA	TRBV6-1	TRBJ1-1	AGRYHQNTEAF
TRBD1	TRBV10-3	TRBJ2-7	AIRGAGQGVLQY
TRBD2	TRBV25-1	TRBJ2-2	ASGPGGNTGELF
TRBD1	TRBV7-3	TRBJ2-2	ASSLNPQGAGTGELF
TRBD1	TRBV5-1	TRBJ1-5	ASSLDRGSQPQH
NA	TRBV5-1	TRBJ1-5	ASSLEGANQPQH
TRBD2	TRBV5-1	TRBJ2-1	ASSGTGTSGFYNEQF
NA	TRBV7-9	TRBJ2-1	ASSFGTQVGEQF
NA	TRBV28	TRBJ2-7	ASSLWPGSSYEQY
TRBD1	TRBV5-4	TRBJ1-5	ASSRQGPNQPQH
TRBD1	TRBV28	TRBJ1-6	ASKQGASPLH
NA	TRBV15	TRBJ2-5	ATSREPGTQETQY
NA	TRBV18	TRBJ1-5	ASSPGSTFSNQPQH
NA	TRBV30	TRBJ2-7	AWSVIGQPYEQY
NA	TRBV7-3	TRBJ1-1	ASSAQGNTEAF
NA	TRBV5-6	TRBJ2-7	ASQRFYEQY
TRBD1	TRBV6-5	TRBJ1-3	ASSRDRGGNTIY
TRBD1	TRBV15	TRBJ2-7	ATSRDTGAGYEQY
NA	TRBV7-9	TRBJ1-4	ASSLGTNANEKLF
NA	TRBV6-5	TRBJ1-6	ASQRGTNSPLH
NA	TRBV10-3	TRBJ1-6	ASRDYNSPLH
NA	TRBV28	NA	ASGRHYEQY
NA	TRBV6-5	TRBJ1-6	PKPPTGHNSPLH
TRBD1	TRBV29-1	TRBJ1-1	SAGTGGIEAF
NA	TRBV7-2	TRBJ1-2	ASSLGGGYT
TRBD2	TRBV6-1	TRBJ2-1	ASSASGDSYNEQF